This T cell receptor beta chain was identified in a study of cytomegalovirus exposure and HLA in healthy donors. Study in general: Sequencing of some 190 million T cells in an earlier analysis found under 120 million unique TCR beta sequences. Study-wide points: Later on, a genetic analysis was performed. It linked a missense variant in DCLRE1C with V- and J-gene trimming of TCR beta. Most of the CMV-associated TCR beta chains (in a later analysis) appeared to be HLA-restricted. Most TCR sequences showed up rarely, but some public TCRs showed up in many donors.

Amplification used 60 Vbeta primers and 13 Jbeta primers. Sequencing was performed with immunoSEQ multiplex PCR; in TCRdb, only in-frame clones are kept and a portion is missing. The sample holds about 130,000 clones, 81% seen once. In its sample, this clone was seen once. The target antigen is unknown. The specimen sequenced was PBMCs. The sequence was collected from a woman aged 25 to 39 in good health and CMV-seronegative.

The CDR3 DNA sequence: TGCGCCAGCAGCTTTGTGGCCCAAGAGACCCAGTACTTC. It is translated as CASSFVAQETQYF. The chain recombines TRBV5-1 with TRBJ2-5; D is unclear. The V and J ends lost 2 bases and 1 base respectively, with 6 bases between them. The CDR3 runs 13 residues. Germline V gives CDR1 SGHRS, CDR2 YFSETQ.